Below, 15 T cell receptor beta chains from the same sample are listed, as sequenced in a study of breast tumors, draining lymph nodes, adjacent tissues. TCRdb passed the multiplex PCR reads through MiXCR, listing each CDR3 protein once. Among about 14,000 distinct CDR3 sequences listed, roughly 52% were seen once. The sequencing sample was made of tumor-adjacent breast tissue. The receptors stem from a female donor with breast cancer. Some clones in this sample may be carry-over from other donors' samples.

The CDR3 DNA reads TGTGCCATCAGTGAGACTTTAGCTCTTGAGCAGTTCTTC. It specifies CAISETLALEQFF. The chain uses TRBV10-3 and TRBJ2-1; D is uncertain. Germline V gives CDR1 ENHRY, CDR2 SYGVKD. V was cut by 2 bases and J by 9 bases, with 11 bases left in between. This CDR3 is 13 amino acids long.

The genes are TRBV3-1 and TRBJ1-5; D is unclear. The germline CDR1 and CDR2 sequences are LGHDT and YNNKEL (reference sequence). The CDR3 is made up of 14 amino acids. Trimming cost V 3 bases and J 0 bases, with 6 bases left between them. CDR3 sequence reads: CASSQGFSNQPQHF. CDR3 nucleotides: TGTGCCAGCAGCCAGGGGTTTAGCAATCAGCCCCAGCATTTT.

This chain joins TRBV10-3 and TRBJ2-6; no definite D call. The CDR3 loop spans 14 amino acids. The germline CDR1 and CDR2 sequences are ENHRY and SYGVKD. V was cut by 4 bases and J by 0 bases, with 4 bases left in between. The CDR3 DNA is TGTGCCATCAGTGGGAGCTCTGGGGCCAACGTCCTGACTTTC. This sequence encodes CAISGSSGANVLTF.

This clonotype was seen repeatedly, ten times or more. The gene calls are TRBV20-1 and TRBJ2-1; 8 bases align to TRBD2. V dropped 3 bases and J dropped 7; count of bases not matched to a gene: 8. The CDR3 consists of 14 residues. The germline gives CDR1 DFQATT, CDR2 SNEGSKA (reference sequence). In DNA form, the CDR3 reads TGCAGTGCTAGGGGCCCGGGAGGGTGGAATGAGCAGTTCTTC. Translation: CSARGPGGWNEQFF.

This clonotype was found many times. V usage is TRBV3-2 and J usage is TRBJ1-2; TRBD1, the table's D call, was not compared with the DNA. TRBV3-2 is tagged as a pseudogene. The CDR3 is 14 amino acids. CDR3 nucleotides: TGTGCCAGCAGCCAAGCCCCGGACAGGGATGGCTACACCTTC. Residues: CASSQAPDRDGYTF.

The gene calls are TRBV2 and TRBJ1-4; TRBD1 matches 12 bases. V was pared by 1 base and J by 8 bases, with 2 bases of the junction left unmatched. The germline V gene encodes CDR1 SNHLY and CDR2 FYNNEI. CDR3 length: 15 amino acids. DNA for the CDR3: TGTGCCAGCAGTGAAGGGGGGACAGGGGGCGAAAAACTGTTTTTT. Translating it yields CASSEGGTGGEKLFF.

V and J are TRBV29-1 and TRBJ2-3, with 8 bases that match TRBD1. The junction had 9 bases not matched to a gene; V was cut back by 7 bases and J by 3 bases. Germline values: CDR1 SQVTM, CDR2 ANQGSEA. This CDR3 has 14 amino acids. Written as DNA, the CDR3 is TGCAGCGCCCACGGACAGGGTGAAACAGATACGCAGTATTTT. It is translated as CSAHGQGETDTQYF.

This chain uses TRBV7-9 with TRBJ2-1; 8 nucleotides match TRBD1. CDR1 and CDR2 from the germline V gene are SEHNR and FQNEAQ (reference sequence). The CDR3 spans 15 residues. Trimming cost V 4 bases and J 5 bases; bases outside gene matches: 7. CDR3 nucleotides: TGTGCCAGCAGCTCCAGGGGACAGGCTAACAATGAGCAGTTCTTC. Translating it yields CASSSRGQANNEQFF.

J is TRBJ2-1 and V is TRBV7-9; TRBD2 matches at 9 bases. The trim removed 6 bases at V and 7 bases at J, leaving 13 bases unmatched. Germline loops: CDR1 SEHNR, CDR2 FQNEAQ (reference sequence). CDR3 length: 16 residues. This chain's CDR3 is CASRRDGSGRYNEQFF. CDR3 nucleotide sequence: TGTGCCAGCAGACGTGATGGTAGCGGGAGATATAATGAGCAGTTCTTC.

This clonotype is judged medium-sized. V gene TRBV12-5 combines with J gene TRBJ1-6; tentative D call: TRBD1 (5 bases). V was shortened by 3 bases and J by 10 bases, with 13 bases between the two germline ends. The V gene's germline CDR1 is LGHNT and CDR2 FRNRAP. The CDR3 runs 14 residues. Here the CDR3 DNA reads TGTGCTAGTGGTTTAGGGTATGGGGGGTCACCCCTCCACTTT. Translated, it gives CASGLGYGGSPLHF.

By share of the sample, this clonotype is medium-sized. The rearrangement links TRBV7-9 to TRBJ2-7; 7 nucleotides agree with TRBD1. The V and J ends lost 0 bases and 3 bases, in that order; junction bases with no gene match: 2. The germline V gene has CDR1 SEHNR and CDR2 FQNEAQ (reference sequence). The CDR3 runs to 14 residues. CDR3 protein: CASSLAGGSYEQYF. The CDR3 coding sequence is TGTGCCAGCAGCTTAGCAGGGGGCAGCTACGAGCAGTACTTC.

This clonotype was observed at least ten times. A clone one base away is much larger, so this may be a read error. The chain couples TRBV7-6 to TRBJ1-2; D ambiguous. The length of the CDR3 is 15 residues. Germline CDR1 and CDR2: SGHVS and FNYEAQ. This CDR3 is CASSAEGEANYGYPF. Here the CDR3 DNA reads TGTGCCAGCAGCGCCGAGGGTGAAGCTAACTATGGCTACCCCTTC. Looking up the rest from reference TRBV7-6 and TRBJ1-2 gives the full variable domain: GAGVSQSPRYKVTKRGQDVALRCDPISGHVSLYWYRQALGQGPEFLTYFNYEAQQDKSGLPNDRFSAERPEGSISTLTIQRTEQRDSAMYRCASSAEGEANYGYPFGSGTRLTVV.

The chain combines TRBV20-1 with TRBJ1-4; D ambiguous. V gave up 1 base and J gave up 2 bases, with 14 bases separating them. This CDR3 region has 16 residues. CDR1 and CDR2 from the germline V gene are DFQATT and SNEGSKA (reference sequence). The chain's CDR3 is CSARGALLGTNEKLFF. CDR3 sequence (DNA): TGCAGTGCTAGAGGCGCTCTACTAGGGACTAATGAAAAACTGTTTTTT.

This clonotype was counted ten times or more. The chain carries TRBV2 and TRBJ1-4, with no clear D. V lost 6 bases and J 10 bases, leaving 15 bases between the germline ends. Germline CDR1 reads SNHLY; CDR2 reads FYNNEI. CDR3 length equals 13 residues. The CDR3 DNA follows: TGTGCCAGCAGCGGGCTCCAGATAGGAAAACTGTTTTTT. It translates to CASSGLQIGKLFF.

This clonotype showed up just once. This chain uses TRBV5-6 with TRBJ2-7, with 7 bases lining up with TRBD1. Unmatched junction bases numbered 5, after V lost 5 bases and J lost 3 bases. Germline V gene sequence: CDR1 SGHDT, CDR2 YYEEEE. CDR3 length: 13 amino acids. The CDR3 is CASSPGTVYEQYF. The CDR3 DNA is TGTGCCAGCAGTCCCGGGACAGTCTACGAGCAGTACTTC.